Presented here are 16 T cell receptor beta chains from one specimen sequenced in a study of cytomegalovirus exposure and HLA in healthy donors. PCR was performed using 60 Vbeta and 13 Jbeta primers. Profiling relied on immunoSEQ multiplex PCR, and the TCRdb table lists in-frame clones only, not all of them. This table holds about 140,000 clones, roughly 75% found once. Specimen: PBMCs. Every receptor here comes from a man aged 30 to 39 in good health and CMV-seronegative.

The chain recombines TRBV28 with TRBJ2-3, with 13 bases that match TRBD2. The germline CDR1 and CDR2 sequences are MDHEN and SYDVKM. J gave up 5 bases and V 4 bases, and 9 bases lay outside the gene matches. The CDR3 runs 17 residues. The CDR3 coding sequence is TGTGCCAGCAGTTCAGAGGGGACTAGCGGGATGGGAGATACGCAGTATTTT. This gives the protein CASSSEGTSGMGDTQYF.

J is TRBJ2-7 and V is TRBV14; 7 bases match TRBD1. The CDR3 totals 16 residues. The germline CDR1 and CDR2 sequences are SGHDN and FVKESK. Trimming cost V 4 bases and J 5 bases; bases outside gene matches: 14. Written as DNA, the CDR3 is TGTGCCAGCAGCCCCCTGACAGGGTTTGTGAAGAACGAGCAGTACTTC. It is translated as CASSPLTGFVKNEQYF.

The J gene is TRBJ1-5, the V gene TRBV28; 8 positions agree with TRBD1. The CDR3 covers 15 residues. Germline lookup yields CDR1 MDHEN and CDR2 SYDVKM. V lost 6 bases and J lost 8; bases outside the gene matches: 12. CDR3 loop: CASRTGQATFEPQHF. The CDR3 nucleotides read TGTGCCAGCAGGACGGGACAGGCTACGTTTGAGCCCCAGCATTTT.

The chain joins TRBV18 to TRBJ1-5; 8 bases fit TRBD1. The CDR3 is made up of 16 amino acids. The V and J ends lost 1 base and 4 bases, in that order; junction bases with no gene match: 6. Germline V gene data show CDR1 as KGHSH and CDR2 as LQKENI. The CDR3 sequence: CASSPQSGGGNQPQHF. The CDR3 nucleotides are TGTGCCAGCTCACCACAGTCAGGGGGCGGAAATCAGCCCCAGCATTTT. Full variable domain (rest looked up from reference TRBV18 and TRBJ1-5): NAGVMQNPRHLVRRRGQEARLRCSPMKGHSHVYWYRQLPEEGLKFMVYLQKENIIDESGMPKERFSAEFPKEGPSILRIQQVVRGDSAAYFCASSPQSGGGNQPQHFGDGTRLSIL.

The chain recombines TRBV28 with TRBJ1-1; TRBD1 matches 8 bases. In germline, CDR1 is MDHEN, CDR2 SYDVKM. The CDR3 runs 15 residues. J lost 6 bases, V lost 6 bases, and 12 bases had no gene match. Here the CDR3 reads CASSVIDRGFPEAFF. As DNA, the CDR3 is TGTGCCAGCAGCGTCATCGACAGGGGTTTTCCTGAAGCTTTCTTT.

The rearrangement joins TRBV28 to TRBJ1-5; TRBD1 is a possible D gene (6 bases). CDR1 is MDHEN, CDR2 SYDVKM, per germline. V was trimmed by 8 bases and J by 0 bases, leaving 26 bases between them. The CDR3 totals 19 residues. CDR3 DNA: TGTGCCAGCGGATGGAACAGGGCGACTCCTCCCTATAGCAATCAGCCCCAGCATTTT. Its protein is CASGWNRATPPYSNQPQHF.

The gene calls are TRBV6-1 and TRBJ1-5, with D tentatively TRBD1 (5 bases). V shed 8 bases and J shed 3 bases, with 14 bases lying between them. The germline V gene encodes CDR1 MNHNS and CDR2 SASEGT. The CDR3 is 14 amino acids. Written as DNA, the CDR3 is TGTGCCAGCGGGCAGGGATACGACAATCAGCCCCAGCATTTT. Protein product: CASGQGYDNQPQHF.

There are a few counts of this clone. The chain joins TRBV9 to TRBJ1-4; 8 bases fit TRBD1. With 0 bases clipped from V and 0 bases from J, the junction kept 4 bases outside the gene matches. CDR1 is SGDLS, CDR2 YYNGEE, per germline. This CDR3 region has 17 residues. The CDR3 DNA reads TGTGCCAGCAGCGTAGGGACAGGGTACTCAACTAATGAAAAACTGTTTTTT. Translating gives CASSVGTGYSTNEKLFF.

The gene calls are TRBV7-6 and TRBJ2-1; TRBD2 aligns across 12 bases. Germline V lookup: CDR1 SGHVS, CDR2 FNYEAQ. This CDR3 is 15 amino acids long. The trim removed 4 bases at V and 10 bases at J, leaving 8 bases unmatched. CDR3 residues: CASSSSSGRAGEQFF. The CDR3 bases are TGTGCCAGCAGCTCGTCTAGCGGGAGGGCGGGAGAGCAGTTCTTC. Variable domain in full (rest from reference TRBV7-6 and TRBJ2-1): GAGVSQSPRYKVTKRGQDVALRCDPISGHVSLYWYRQALGQGPEFLTYFNYEAQQDKSGLPNDRFSAERPEGSISTLTIQRTEQRDSAMYRCASSSSSGRAGEQFFGPGTRLTVL.

The rearrangement joins TRBV6-5 to TRBJ1-5, with 11 bases lining up with TRBD1. Germline V CDR1 and CDR2: MNHEY, SVGAGI. CDR3 length: 15 amino acids. V lost 5 bases, J lost 6 bases, and 6 bases stayed unmatched. Here the CDR3 reads CASSMGQGVGQPQHF. CDR3 sequence (DNA): TGTGCCAGCAGTATGGGACAGGGGGTTGGTCAGCCCCAGCATTTT.

This chain joins TRBV5-4 and TRBJ2-5; possible D gene TRBD2, 5 bases. V was pared by 4 bases and J by 3 bases, with 16 bases between. Germline CDR1 reads SGHNT; CDR2 reads YYREEE (reference sequence). This CDR3 has 15 amino acids. This CDR3 is CASSPAAGSEETQYF. The CDR3 nucleotides read TGTGCCAGCAGCCCGGCGGCGGGCAGTGAAGAGACCCAGTACTTC. Looking up the rest from reference TRBV5-4 and TRBJ2-5 gives the full variable domain: ETGVTQSPTHLIKTRGQQVTLRCSSQSGHNTVSWYQQALGQGPQFIFQYYREEENGRGNFPPRFSGLQFPNYSSELNVNALELDDSALYLCASSPAAGSEETQYFGPGTRLLVL.

The J gene is TRBJ2-1, the V gene TRBV9; 7 bases align to TRBD1. The length of the CDR3 is 16 residues. J gave up 8 bases and V 2 bases, and 13 bases lay outside the gene matches. Germline V gene lookup returns CDR1 SGDLS and CDR2 YYNGEE. The CDR3 region has the DNA TGTGCCAGCAGCGTCGAGGGGGCTAGAATCTTCGATGAGCAGTTCTTC. Translated, it gives CASSVEGARIFDEQFF.

CDR3 loop: CASSAGGWTSGRAAGTQYF. The CDR3 DNA follows: TGTGCCAGCAGTGCTGGGGGGTGGACTAGCGGGAGGGCGGCGGGGACCCAGTACTTC. The rearrangement joins TRBV28 to TRBJ2-5; TRBD2 matches 15 bases. Germline trimming cut 5 bases from V and 7 bases from J; bases unmatched to any gene: 17. This CDR3 region has 19 residues. Germline assignment: CDR1 MDHEN and CDR2 SYDVKM.

The count of this clone is one. The rearrangement links TRBV28 to TRBJ1-1; possible D gene TRBD1, 5 bases. The CDR3 consists of 17 residues. V was cut by 0 bases and J by 4 bases, with 18 bases left in between. Germline CDR1 MDHEN, CDR2 SYDVKM. CDR3 in DNA: TGTGCCAGCAGTTTATGGGGGGGGGACCTGCGAACCACTGAAGCTTTCTTT. Translating gives CASSLWGGDLRTTEAFF.

The chain is built from TRBV6-1 and TRBJ2-7; TRBD1 matches 10 bases. CDR1 and CDR2 from the germline V gene are MNHNS and SASEGT. This CDR3 spans 15 amino acids. Losses at the gene ends were 2 bases for V and 1 base for J; bases not matched to a gene: 2. The CDR3 here is CASSERDRGSYEQYF. CDR3 DNA: TGTGCCAGCAGTGAAAGGGACAGGGGTTCCTACGAGCAGTACTTC.

The rearrangement joins TRBV11-2 to TRBJ2-1; D is unresolved. This CDR3 is built from 14 residues. Trimming removed 1 base from V and 5 bases from J, with 9 bases in between. Germline CDR1 reads SGHAT; CDR2 reads FQNNGV. The CDR3 loop is CASSLVQVNNEQFF. CDR3 nucleotides: TGTGCCAGCAGCTTAGTCCAGGTGAACAATGAGCAGTTCTTC.